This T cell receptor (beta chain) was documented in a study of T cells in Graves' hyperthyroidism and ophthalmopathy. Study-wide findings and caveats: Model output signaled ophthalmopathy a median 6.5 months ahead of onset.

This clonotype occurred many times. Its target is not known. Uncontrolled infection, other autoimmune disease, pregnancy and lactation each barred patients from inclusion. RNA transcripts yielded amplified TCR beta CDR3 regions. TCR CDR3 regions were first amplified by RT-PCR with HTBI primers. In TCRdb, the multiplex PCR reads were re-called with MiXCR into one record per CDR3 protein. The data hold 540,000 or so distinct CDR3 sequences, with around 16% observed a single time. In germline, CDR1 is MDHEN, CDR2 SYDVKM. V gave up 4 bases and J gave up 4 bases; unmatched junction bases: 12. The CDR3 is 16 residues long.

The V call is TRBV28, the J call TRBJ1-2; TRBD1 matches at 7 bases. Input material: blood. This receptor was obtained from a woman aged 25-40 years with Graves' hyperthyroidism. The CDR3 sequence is CASSSPRDRGIYGYTF. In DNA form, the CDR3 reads TGTGCCAGCAGTTCGCCCCGGGACAGAGGGATCTATGGCTACACCTTC.